This section outlines one T cell receptor (beta chain) sequence together with its context. This specimen comes from a study of blood T cell repertoires in COVID-19. Study-level information: The analysed material was cDNA or gDNA that came from T cells, B-cell-depleted T cells, or PBMCs.

Produced via immunoSEQ multiplex PCR; TCRdb's table is partial and in-frame only. The repertoire holds tens of thousands of clones, about 80% seen once, with 2% to 3% in the top ten. CDR3 size: 16 residues. The trim removed 2 bases at V and 1 base at J, leaving 6 bases unmatched. Germline values: CDR1 KGHDR, CDR2 SFDVKD. The chain is built from TRBV24-1 and TRBJ1-1; TRBD1 aligns across 7 bases. The TCR was taken from a woman aged 55-69 years with acute or convalescent COVID-19. Sequencing input: peripheral blood. The CDR3 loop is CATSDSSTGANTEAFF. The CDR3 DNA reads as TGTGCCACCAGTGATTCTTCCACAGGGGCGAACACTGAAGCTTTCTTT.